This T cell receptor (beta chain) was identified during a study of blood T cell repertoires in COVID-19. Overall study: COVID-19 samples from acute and convalescent phases originated in the United States, Italy and Spain. Nucleic acid was either cDNA or gDNA, and it came from T cells, B-cell-depleted T cells, or PBMCs.

The authors' processing: By means of reference gene primer amplification, nucleated cell counts were estimated. Repertoires were generated with immunoSEQ multiplex PCR, while TCRdb's copy carries only in-frame clones and drops some. V, J and clone size are taken as reported in that table, and D and trimming were inferred from the DNA itself. The data contain fewer than 100,000 clones, around 87% of them seen just once; the ten biggest clones take up around 5.3%. This clone appeared once. The material sequenced was peripheral blood. This receptor was taken from a woman older than 75 with acute or convalescent COVID-19.

The CDR3 DNA sequence: TGTGCCAGCAGTTATTTGGGGGGTTCTAATGAAAAACTGTTTTTT. Translating it yields CASSYLGGSNEKLFF. The rearrangement joins TRBV6-5 to TRBJ1-4; tentative D call: TRBD1 (5 bases). V dropped 3 bases and J dropped 3 bases, with 11 bases sitting between them. The CDR3 length is 15 residues. Germline loops: CDR1 MNHEY, CDR2 SVGAGI.